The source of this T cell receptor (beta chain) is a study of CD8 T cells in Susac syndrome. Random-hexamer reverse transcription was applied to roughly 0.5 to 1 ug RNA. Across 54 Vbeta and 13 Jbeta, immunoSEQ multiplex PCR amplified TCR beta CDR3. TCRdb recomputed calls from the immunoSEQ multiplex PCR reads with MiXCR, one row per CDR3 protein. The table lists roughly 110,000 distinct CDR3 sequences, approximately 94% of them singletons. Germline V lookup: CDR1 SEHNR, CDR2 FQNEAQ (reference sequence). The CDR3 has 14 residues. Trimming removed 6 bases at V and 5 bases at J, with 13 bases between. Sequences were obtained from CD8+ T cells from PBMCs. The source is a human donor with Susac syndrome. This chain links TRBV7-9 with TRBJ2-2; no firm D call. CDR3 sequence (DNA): TGTGCCAGCAGTCGACCGCTCTCGACCGGGGAGCTGTTTTTT. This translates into CASSRPLSTGELFF. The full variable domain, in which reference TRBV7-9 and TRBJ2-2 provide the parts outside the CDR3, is DTGVSQNPRHKITKRGQNVTFRCDPISEHNRLYWYRQTLGQGPEFLTYFQNEAQLEKSRLLSDRFSAERPKGSFSTLEIQRTEQGDSAMYLCASSRPLSTGELFFGEGSRLTVL.